Below are 27 T cell receptor beta chains sequenced from a single sample in a study of blood T cells in healthy people across ages. Primers used in a second PCR of about 6 to 11 cycles were a sample-barcoded 5' primer and a J-beta primer mix. TCRdb processed the 5' RACE reads anew with MiXCR; each CDR3 protein has one entry. In the table there are approximately 2,000,000 distinct CDR3 sequences, 30% to 40% of which are singletons. Sequencing was carried out using blood. Source of these receptors: a human donor in good health.

This clonotype occurred many times. The CDR3 region has the DNA TGTGCCAGCAGCTCACCACTTAACTATGGCTACACCTTC. Encoded protein: CASSSPLNYGYTF. The chain recombines TRBV7-2 with TRBJ1-2; D gene uncertain. Trimming left V 4 bases short and J 1 base short, with 7 bases between. CDR1 and CDR2 (germline): SGHTA, FQGNSA. This CDR3 contains 13 residues.

This chain connects TRBV7-2 to TRBJ1-1; D is unresolved. Germline V gene sequence: CDR1 SGHTA, CDR2 FQGNSA. The CDR3 covers 15 residues. The ends were cut back, 0 bases at V and 3 bases at J, with 11 bases in the middle. CDR3 sequence: CASSLAPMGYTEAFF. Here the CDR3 DNA reads TGTGCCAGCAGCTTAGCGCCGATGGGGTACACTGAAGCTTTCTTT.

This chain connects TRBV30 to TRBJ1-2, with unresolved D. The V end lost 2 bases, the J end lost 5 bases, and 18 bases lay between the germline ends. The CDR3 spans 15 residues. Germline loops: CDR1 GTSNPN, CDR2 SVGIG (reference sequence). This CDR3 is CAWSPHPTGGYGYTF. CDR3 in DNA: TGTGCCTGGAGTCCCCACCCTACCGGTGGATATGGCTACACCTTC. The variable domain in full, with the rest retrieved from reference TRBV30 and TRBJ1-2, is SQTIHQWPATLVQPVGSPLSLECTVEGTSNPNLYWYRQAAGRGLQLLFYSVGIGQISSEVPQNLSASRPQDRQFILSSKKLLLSDSGFYLCAWSPHPTGGYGYTFGSGTRLTVV.

The chain has TRBV5-1 and TRBJ2-5, with D possibly matching TRBD1 (6 bases). The CDR3 consists of 15 residues. The V end lost 6 bases, the J end lost 2 bases, and 17 bases lay between the germline ends. Germline CDR1 reads SGHRS; CDR2 reads YFSETQ. CDR3 in amino acids: CASNHYGTSQETQYF. CDR3 nucleotides: TGCGCCAGCAACCATTACGGGACATCTCAAGAGACCCAGTACTTC.

The gene calls are TRBV4-1 and TRBJ1-5; D gene uncertain. The germline gives CDR1 MGHRA, CDR2 YSYEKL. V lost 0 bases and J 3 bases, leaving 6 bases between the germline ends. The CDR3 spans 14 residues. In DNA, the CDR3 is TGCGCCAGCAGCCAAGAGTTAACCAATCAGCCCCAGCATTTT. It specifies CASSQELTNQPQHF.

As DNA, the CDR3 is TGTGCCAGCAGCCGACAGGGAAAGAATCAGCCCCAGCATTTT. It encodes CASSRQGKNQPQHF. This chain uses TRBV7-8 with TRBJ1-5, with 7 bases that match TRBD1. The CDR3 is 14 residues long. Germline V gene lookup returns CDR1 SGHVS and CDR2 FQNEAQ. Trimming at V came to 5 bases and at J to 4 bases, leaving 5 bases not matched to a gene.

V is TRBV4-2 and J is TRBJ2-3, with D maybe TRBD2 (6 bases). Germline V gene lookup returns CDR1 LGHNA and CDR2 YNFKEQ. Trimming left V 4 bases short and J 5 bases short, with 22 bases between. The length of the CDR3 is 17 residues. The DNA of the CDR3 is TGTGCCAGCAGCCCCCAATCTGGCGGGGTGAAGGGAGATACGCAGTATTTT. Residues: CASSPQSGGVKGDTQYF.

The rearrangement links TRBV20-1 to TRBJ1-1; no reliable D call. This CDR3 contains 14 residues. V lost 3 bases and J 0 bases, leaving 11 bases between the germline ends. Germline V gene data show CDR1 as DFQATT and CDR2 as SNEGSKA (reference sequence). The CDR3 is CSASLVGMNTEAFF. The CDR3 DNA sequence: TGCAGTGCTAGTTTGGTGGGAATGAACACTGAAGCTTTCTTT.

The rearrangement joins TRBV6-2 or TRBV6-3 to TRBJ1-2; tentative D call: TRBD1 (6 bases). The CDR3 sequence is 11 residues long. CDR1 and CDR2 from the germline V gene are MNHEY and SVGEGT. Deletions cut 8 bases from V and 7 bases from J, with 11 bases between. The CDR3 DNA is TGTGCCAGCGACGGGGGCGGTGGCTACACCTTC. Encoded protein: CASDGGGGYTF.

The chain has TRBV5-1 and TRBJ1-2; possibly TRBD1 for D (6 bases). Germline CDR1 and CDR2: SGHRS and YFSETQ. With 0 bases removed from V and 8 bases from J, the gap between germline ends came to 20 bases. The CDR3 is 16 amino acids. The CDR3 loop reads CASSLAPGASRKGYTF. CDR3 DNA sequence: TGCGCCAGCAGCTTGGCGCCAGGGGCCTCTAGGAAGGGCTACACCTTC.

This clonotype showed up just a few times. The chain employs TRBV3-1 and TRBJ2-1; D is ambiguous. V was cut by 0 bases and J by 11 bases, with 5 bases left in between. Germline-derived CDR1 and CDR2 are LGHDT and YNNKEL (reference sequence). The CDR3 length is 11 residues. The CDR3 region is CASSQDRKQFF. CDR3 sequence (DNA): TGTGCCAGCAGCCAAGATAGAAAGCAGTTCTTC.

The V gene is TRBV27, the J gene TRBJ2-3; TRBD1 matches at 7 bases. V shed 6 bases, J shed 3 bases, and the junction held 9 bases outside the gene matches. Germline V lookup: CDR1 MNHEY, CDR2 SMNVEV (reference sequence). The length of the CDR3 is 15 residues. The CDR3 sequence: CASRIWDRATDTQYF. The CDR3 DNA reads TGTGCCAGCAGAATTTGGGACAGAGCTACAGATACGCAGTATTTT.

This clonotype was seen ten or more times. The chain couples TRBV5-5 to TRBJ1-2; D gene unclear. This CDR3 comprises 14 residues. The germline V gene encodes CDR1 SGHKS and CDR2 YYEKEE (reference sequence). Deletions cut 6 bases from V and 1 base from J, with 13 bases between. CDR3 region: CASNPWGVNYGYTF. The CDR3 DNA follows: TGTGCCAGCAACCCCTGGGGAGTTAACTATGGCTACACCTTC.

The rearrangement joins TRBV2 to TRBJ2-3, with D tentatively TRBD2 (6 bases). Trimming pared 8 bases from V and 2 bases from J, leaving 20 bases between. The germline gives CDR1 SNHLY, CDR2 FYNNEI. This CDR3 is built from 16 residues. CDR3 nucleotides: TGTGCCAGCGAAACCTCACCCGGGACTCACACAGATACGCAGTATTTT. Its translation: CASETSPGTHTDTQYF.

The V and J genes are TRBV29-1 and TRBJ2-7; possible D gene TRBD1, 6 bases. The CDR3 covers 13 residues. CDR1 is SQVTM and CDR2 is ANQGSEA in the germline V gene. V lost 6 bases, J lost 2 bases, and 14 bases lay in between. The CDR3 reads CSVAWTATYEQYF. DNA of the CDR3: TGCAGCGTCGCTTGGACAGCTACCTACGAGCAGTACTTC.

V is TRBV12-5 and J is TRBJ1-5; D is unresolved. Germline CDR1 LGHNT, CDR2 FRNRAP. The length of the CDR3 is 16 residues. Trimming took off 2 bases at V and 2 bases at J, with 13 bases between the two ends. Written as DNA, the CDR3 is TGTGCTAGTGGTTTGTTAGGGATGGAGCGCAATCAGCCCCAGCATTTT. Translation: CASGLLGMERNQPQHF. The whole variable domain, filled in from reference TRBV12-5 and TRBJ1-5, reads DARVTQTPRHKVTEMGQEVTMRCQPILGHNTVFWYRQTMMQGLELLAYFRNRAPLDDSGMPKDRFSAEMPDATLATLKIQPSEPRDSAVYFCASGLLGMERNQPQHFGDGTRLSIL.

The chain couples TRBV4-1 to TRBJ2-4; 7 bases are a match to TRBD2. Near its end, the DNA agrees better with TRBJ2-7, so the J call may be wrong. The germline V gene encodes CDR1 MGHRA and CDR2 YSYEKL. The CDR3 has 16 residues. The CDR3 protein is CASSQGRVGGIYEQYF. In DNA form, the CDR3 reads TGCGCCAGCAGCCAGGGTAGAGTGGGGGGGATCTACGAGCAGTACTTC.

This clonotype was seen at least ten times. The chain couples TRBV12-3 or TRBV12-4 to TRBJ2-1; D is tentatively TRBD1 or TRBD2 (5 bases each). The CDR3 length is 13 residues. V gave up 8 bases and J gave up 6 bases, with 14 bases separating them. Written as DNA, the CDR3 is TGTGCCAGCGGCAGGGTTGAGGGCAATGAGCAGTTCTTC. This gives the protein CASGRVEGNEQFF.

A single count supports this clonotype. The chain joins TRBV29-1 to TRBJ2-5, with 14 bases fitting TRBD2. The CDR3 has 16 residues. Germline V gives CDR1 SQVTM, CDR2 ANQGSEA. Trimming removed 6 bases from V and 5 bases from J; junction bases left unmatched: 11. The CDR3 DNA is TGCAGCGTGGCCGGGACTAGCGGGGGCCCGGGGGAGACCCAGTACTTC. As protein: CSVAGTSGGPGETQYF. Combining the CDR3 with reference TRBV29-1 and TRBJ2-5 gives the whole variable domain SAVISQKPSRDICQRGTSLTIQCQVDSQVTMMFWYRQQPGQSLTLIATANQGSEATYESGFVIDKFPISRPNLTFSTLTVSNMSPEDSSIYLCSVAGTSGGPGETQYFGPGTRLLVL.

This clonotype occurred a few times. The rearrangement links TRBV3-1 to TRBJ2-4; D is undetermined. CDR1 and CDR2 from the germline V gene are LGHDT and YNNKEL (reference sequence). The CDR3 loop spans 14 amino acids. Trimming took 2 bases from V and 3 from J, leaving 8 bases between them. CDR3 in amino acids: CASSQNNYKNIQYF. Here the CDR3 DNA reads TGTGCCAGCAGCCAAAACAACTACAAAAACATTCAGTACTTC. Looking up the rest from reference TRBV3-1 and TRBJ2-4 gives the full variable domain: DTAVSQTPKYLVTQMGNDKSIKCEQNLGHDTMYWYKQDSKKFLKIMFSYNNKELIINETVPNRFSPKSPDKAHLNLHINSLELGDSAVYFCASSQNNYKNIQYFGAGTRLSVL.

This sequence joins TRBV4-1 and TRBJ2-3; 13 positions match TRBD2. V gave up 4 bases and J gave up 0 bases; unmatched junction bases: 10. From germline, CDR1 is MGHRA and CDR2 YSYEKL. CDR3 length equals 19 residues. The CDR3 reads CASSLARLAGGRSTDTQYF. The CDR3 DNA reads as TGCGCCAGCAGCCTCGCTAGACTAGCGGGGGGCCGAAGCACAGATACGCAGTATTTT.

As regards this clonotype: Its ends do not fully match the called genes, so a read error is possible. The rearrangement links TRBV28 to TRBJ1-5; weak D call: TRBD1 (6 bases). The CDR3 totals 16 residues. Germline V gene data show CDR1 as MDHEN and CDR2 as SYDVKM. The CDR3 DNA reads as TGTGCCAACAGTTTAACAGGGAGATATAGCAATCAGCCCCAGCATTTT. This translates into CANSLTGRYSNQPQHF.

The CDR3 bases are TGCGCCAGCAGCCAACAGACAGGGGTTGGAAGGGAGCTGTTTTTT. Its protein product is CASSQQTGVGRELFF. The chain couples TRBV4-1 to TRBJ2-2; 8 bases agree with TRBD1. Germline-derived CDR1 and CDR2 are MGHRA and YSYEKL. This CDR3 comprises 15 residues. The V gene end was trimmed by 2 bases and the J gene end by 9 bases; junction bases not matched to a gene: 8.

This chain uses TRBV7-2 with TRBJ1-4; 8 positions match TRBD1. This CDR3 comprises 15 residues. Looked up from germline, CDR1 is SGHTA and CDR2 is FQGNSA. J gave up 7 bases and V 4 bases, and 8 bases lay outside the gene matches. CDR3 sequence (DNA): TGTGCCAGCAGCTACTCAGGGGGCAATGGTGAAAAACTGTTTTTT. It is translated as CASSYSGGNGEKLFF.

The chain couples TRBV7-8 to TRBJ2-7, with 7 bases identical to TRBD1. The CDR3 runs 17 residues. Germline loops: CDR1 SGHVS, CDR2 FQNEAQ. After removal of 1 base from V and 2 bases from J, the junction contained 11 bases not matched to a gene. The DNA for the CDR3 is TGTGCCAGCAGCTTAGGGGGACAGTCCTACGGGCCCTACGAGCAGTACTTC. Translated: CASSLGGQSYGPYEQYF.

This rearrangement joins TRBV7-9 to TRBJ2-7, with 9 bases aligning to TRBD1. Trimming at V came to 5 bases and at J to 5 bases, leaving 10 bases not matched to a gene. The CDR3 has 15 amino acids. Germline CDR1 SEHNR, CDR2 FQNEAQ (reference sequence). CDR3 bases: TGTGCCAGCAGCAATTATCGGACAGGGGTGGACGAGCAGTACTTC. This sequence encodes CASSNYRTGVDEQYF.

This clonotype was counted once. A much more abundant neighbour one base away suggests this may be a read error. The V call is TRBV7-2, the J call TRBJ1-1, with 9 bases fitting TRBD1. There are 15 residues in the CDR3. The germline gives CDR1 SGHTA, CDR2 FQGNSA. CDR3 in DNA: TGTGCCGGCAGCTTAGGTGGGACAGGGTCAGCTGAAGCTTTCTTT. It translates to CAGSLGGTGSAEAFF. The variable domain in full, with the rest retrieved from reference TRBV7-2 and TRBJ1-1, is GAGVSQSPSNKVTEKGKDVELRCDPISGHTALYWYRQSLGQGLEFLIYFQGNSAPDKSGLPSDRFSAERTGGSVSTLTIQRTQQEDSAVYLCAGSLGGTGSAEAFFGQGTRLTVV.